This entry concerns a single T cell receptor beta chain. Its specificity is not known. With a constant-region primer, TCR beta cDNA was made from approximately 500 ng of total RNA. ARM-PCR was slightly modified, and three nested multiplex PCR rounds with it gave rise to the TCR beta libraries. PCR rounds one and two used TRBV1-TRBV30 forward primers with a C-beta reverse primer for 10 cycles each. TCRdb re-called the multiplex PCR reads through MiXCR, storing one row per CDR3 protein. The table shows about 120,000 distinct CDR3 sequences, with around two thirds occurring only once. The entry originates in a study of tumor-infiltrating lymphocytes in primary liver carcinoma. Study as a whole: Each of the samples returned roughly 3.5 to 8 million productive TCRbeta reads (a yield similar across tissue types). The study, taken as a whole, reports: Top-250-clone fractions were significantly higher in tumors than in blood (p = 0.039). Pairs of tumor regions overlapped more than tumor-adjacent and tumor-blood pairs did.

Extraction of RNA together with DNA used 20-30 mg of unsorted bulk tissue. Patients' primary liver carcinoma was surgically resected. Germline V gives CDR1 SGHKS, CDR2 YYEKEE (reference sequence). Trimming removed 7 bases at V and 2 bases at J, with 14 bases between. CDR3 size: 14 residues. The TCR sequence derives from a woman aged 55-75 years with primary liver carcinoma and hepatitis B virus infection. This chain links TRBV5-5 with TRBJ2-3; no firm D call. Sequencing input: tumor-adjacent normal liver tissue. Written as DNA, the CDR3 is TGTGCCAGCGATTATCATATCCCCACAGATACGCAGTATTTT. Its protein product is CASDYHIPTDTQYF.